This T cell receptor beta chain is drawn from a study of cytotoxic CD8 clonotypes in ibrutinib-treated CLL. Background on the study: Patient counts were ten to eleven relapsed/refractory, roughly 15 treatment-naive and fewer than 18 IGHV unmutated. General study points: Sample timing was unmatched between remission and later-progressing patients; lymph nodes unstudied. The public clonotypes identified were infrequent and showed contraction or stability on treatment. Clonality went higher at ibrutinib response and then dropped back toward baseline at progression.

A remark on this clone: What it binds is unknown.

The CDR3 is 12 amino acids. In germline, CDR1 is LNHNV, CDR2 YYDKDF (reference sequence). The V gene lost 0 bases and the J gene lost 5 bases, with 5 bases spanning the gap. This table comes from immunoSEQ multiplex PCR, and its TCRdb copy is limited to in-frame clones, with some not included. Here the sample spans 52,000 or so clones, around four fifths being singletons. This TCR came from a human donor with chronic lymphocytic leukemia. Sequences were derived from PBMCs, sampled after 24 months of ibrutinib treatment. The rearrangement uses TRBV15 and TRBJ2-7, with D unclear. The CDR3 loop reads CATSRDTNEQYF. The CDR3 nucleotides are TGTGCCACCAGCAGAGATACCAACGAGCAGTACTTC.